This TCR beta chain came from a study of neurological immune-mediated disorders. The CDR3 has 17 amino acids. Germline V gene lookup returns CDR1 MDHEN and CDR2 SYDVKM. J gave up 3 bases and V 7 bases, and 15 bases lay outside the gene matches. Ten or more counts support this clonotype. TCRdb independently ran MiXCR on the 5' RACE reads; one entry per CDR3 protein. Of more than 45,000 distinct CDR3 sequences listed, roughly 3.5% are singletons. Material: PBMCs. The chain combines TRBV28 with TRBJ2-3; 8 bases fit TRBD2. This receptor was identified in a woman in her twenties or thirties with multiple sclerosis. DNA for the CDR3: TGTGCCAGCATTCGGGGGGGCGGTGGATGGGCAACAGATACGCAGTATTTT. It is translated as CASIRGGGGWATDTQYF. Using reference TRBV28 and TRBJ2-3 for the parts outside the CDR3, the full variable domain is DVKVTQSSRYLVKRTGEKVFLECVQDMDHENMFWYRQDPGLGLRLIYFSYDVKMKEKGDIPEGYSVSREKKERFSLILESASTNQTSMYLCASIRGGGGWATDTQYFGPGTRLTVL.